One sample yielded the 6 T cell receptor beta chains listed below, sequenced in a study of T cells after posttransplantation cyclophosphamide. This table comes from immunoSEQ multiplex PCR, and its TCRdb copy is limited to in-frame clones, with some not included. This sample yields roughly 17,000 clones, of which 75% to 90% are seen a single time; about 29% belongs to the top ten. Control samples came 1 year after myeloablative marrow transplants with methotrexate plus calcineurin inhibitor. The sample was PBMCs, taken after allogeneic stem cell transplant with calcineurin inhibitor and methotrexate. These receptors originate from a female patient under 30 who received an allogeneic stem cell transplant from an unrelated donor, was CMV-positive, and had acute and chronic GVHD. Some T cells may trace back to the graft donor.

V gene TRBV19 combines with J gene TRBJ1-5; 9 nucleotides agree with TRBD1. J lost 4 bases, V lost 6 bases, and 1 base had no gene match. There are 13 residues in the CDR3. Germline V gives CDR1 LNHDA, CDR2 SQIVND (reference sequence). The CDR3 loop is CASRGQGNQPQHF. DNA for the CDR3: TGTGCCAGTAGGGGACAGGGAAATCAGCCCCAGCATTTT. The whole variable domain, remainder taken from reference TRBV19 and TRBJ1-5, is DGGITQSPKYLFRKEGQNVTLSCEQNLNHDAMYWYRQDPGQGLRLIYYSQIVNDFQKGDIAEGYSVSREKKESFPLTVTSAQKNPTAFYLCASRGQGNQPQHFGDGTRLSIL.

V and J are TRBV19 and TRBJ2-1; D might be TRBD2 (6 bases). This CDR3 region has 15 residues. CDR1 and CDR2 from the germline V gene are LNHDA and SQIVND (reference sequence). Trimming took off 1 base at V and 10 bases at J, with 17 bases between the two ends. The CDR3 DNA is TGTGCCAGTAGTATAGGAGCGGGCCGTCCCCGGGAGCAGTTCTTC. Its protein product is CASSIGAGRPREQFF.

The chain is built from TRBV30 and TRBJ1-2; TRBD1 agrees at 7 bases. V shed 3 bases and J 3 bases; nucleotides not matched to a gene: 10. The CDR3 loop spans 15 amino acids. Per the germline V gene, CDR1 is GTSNPN and CDR2 is SVGIG (reference sequence). The CDR3 DNA reads as TGTGCCTGGAGCCTATACAGGGGCGTCGACTATGGCTACACCTTC. It is translated as CAWSLYRGVDYGYTF.

V is TRBV5-6 and J is TRBJ2-5; a weak D match, TRBD2 (6 bases). The V end was cut by 4 bases, the J end by 5 bases, with 15 bases between. The CDR3 has 14 amino acids. Germline CDR1 reads SGHDT; CDR2 reads YYEEEE. The CDR3 DNA is TGTGCCAGCAGCCGGCGGGGACGAGCGGAGACCCAGTACTTC. It specifies CASSRRGRAETQYF.

The chain has TRBV5-8 and TRBJ2-7; unclear D gene. CDR1 is SGHTS and CDR2 is YDEGEE in the germline V gene. V lost 3 bases to trimming and J lost 4 bases, with 2 bases between them. The CDR3 contains 10 residues. As DNA, the CDR3 is TGTGCCAGCAGCTCTTACGAGCAGTACTTC. Residues: CASSSYEQYF. Looking up the rest from reference TRBV5-8 and TRBJ2-7 gives the full variable domain: EAGVTQSPTHLIKTRGQQATLRCSPISGHTSVYWYQQALGLGLQFLLWYDEGEERNRGNFPPRFSGRQFPNYSSELNVNALELEDSALYLCASSSYEQYFGPGTRLTVT.

V and J are TRBV2 and TRBJ1-4, with TRBD1 as a possible D gene (6 bases). Germline CDR1 and CDR2: SNHLY and FYNNEI. The CDR3 contains 15 residues. The ends were cut back, 9 bases at V and 5 bases at J, with 19 bases in the middle. The CDR3 sequence: CASNRDTKRNEKLFF. The DNA of the CDR3 is TGTGCCAGTAACCGGGACACAAAGCGGAATGAAAAACTGTTTTTT.